These T cell receptor beta chains were read from a single sample in a study of vaccination effects on CD4 cells after COVID-19. The antigens these receptors bind are not known. The data were produced by immunoSEQ multiplex PCR, yet TCRdb's version contains in-frame clones alone and is incomplete. The table has about 32,000 clones, 65% to 75% seen once. Sample: CD4+ T cells from PBMCs cultured with HCoV-229E spike peptides, taken after COVID-19 vaccination. These TCRs come from a human donor who received a COVID-19 vaccine. Both conserved end residues are part of each CDR3. The order of the fields is D gene, clone size, CDR3 length, J gene, V gene, CDR3 protein, CDR3 DNA. A D gene is named only where the DNA matches it firmly. Clone size, where shown, is once, few, many, or a class for clones that have expanded.

D: TRBD1
size: .
length: 15
J: TRBJ2-2
V: TRBV5-1
CDR3: CASSEDRGFVGELFF
DNA: TGCGCCAGCAGCGAGGACAGGGGTTTCGTCGGGGAGCTGTTTTTT

D: .
size: .
length: 14
J: TRBJ1-2
V: TRBV24-1
CDR3: CATSDLGGVKGYTF
DNA: TGTGCCACCAGTGATTTGGGCGGTGTGAAGGGCTACACCTTC

D: .
size: .
length: 13
J: TRBJ1-1
V: TRBV29-1
CDR3: CSVVRIMNTEAFF
DNA: TGCAGCGTTGTTCGGATCATGAACACTGAAGCTTTCTTT

D: .
size: .
length: 16
J: TRBJ2-7
V: TRBV11-2
CDR3: CASSPDRFEPTYEQYF
DNA: TGTGCCAGCAGTCCAGACAGGTTCGAGCCCACCTACGAGCAGTACTTC

D: .
size: once
length: 12
J: TRBJ2-7
V: TRBV12-3/TRBV12-4
CDR3: CASSSTLGKQYF
DNA: TGTGCCAGCAGTTCAACGCTCGGCAAGCAGTACTTC

D: .
size: .
length: 17
J: TRBJ2-6
V: TRBV10-3
CDR3: CAIRKGGTSSGANVLTF
DNA: TGTGCCATCAGGAAGGGGGGTACCAGCTCTGGGGCCAACGTCCTGACTTTC

D: TRBD1
size: .
length: 14
J: TRBJ2-2
V: TRBV24-1
CDR3: CAIQGPANTGELFF
DNA: TGTGCCATACAGGGGCCTGCGAACACCGGGGAGCTGTTTTTT

D: .
size: .
length: 16
J: TRBJ2-1
V: TRBV5-1
CDR3: CASSLALKASYNEQFF
DNA: TGCGCCAGCAGCTTGGCCCTGAAAGCCTCCTACAATGAGCAGTTCTTC

D: .
size: .
length: 17
J: TRBJ1-1
V: TRBV4-1
CDR3: CASSQEARRHRATEAFF
DNA: TGCGCCAGCAGCCAAGAAGCCCGGAGACATCGAGCGACTGAAGCTTTCTTT

D: .
size: few
length: 15
J: TRBJ1-6
V: TRBV11-2
CDR3: CASSLAAGFGSPLHF
DNA: TGTGCCAGCAGCTTAGCTGCAGGGTTCGGTTCACCCCTCCACTTT

D: TRBD1
size: .
length: 15
J: TRBJ1-5
V: TRBV7-9
CDR3: CASSRGPGGDQPQHF
DNA: TGTGCCAGCAGCCGGGGGCCAGGGGGCGATCAGCCCCAGCATTTT

D: .
size: .
length: 13
J: TRBJ2-7
V: TRBV6-5
CDR3: CASSTGGPTEQYF
DNA: TGTGCCAGCAGCACAGGTGGTCCTACGGAGCAGTACTTC

D: .
size: few
length: 14
J: TRBJ1-1
V: TRBV7-2
CDR3: CASSFDRQNTEAFF
DNA: TGTGCCAGCAGCTTTGACAGACAAAACACTGAAGCTTTCTTT

D: TRBD1
size: .
length: 14
J: TRBJ2-7
V: TRBV3-1/TRBV3-2
CDR3: CASSLWDSSYEQYF
DNA: TGTGCCAGCAGCCTTTGGGACAGCTCCTACGAGCAGTACTTC

D: TRBD1
size: .
length: 14
J: TRBJ2-7
V: TRBV27
CDR3: CASSGTGGADEQYF
DNA: TGTGCCAGCAGTGGGACAGGGGGCGCGGACGAGCAGTACTTC

D: .
size: .
length: 15
J: TRBJ2-5
V: TRBV11-2
CDR3: CASSLEEGRQETQYF
DNA: TGTGCCAGCAGCTTAGAAGAGGGCCGACAAGAGACCCAGTACTTC

D: .
size: few
length: 15
J: TRBJ1-3
V: TRBV7-9
CDR3: CASSLEGRVGNTIYF
DNA: TGTGCCAGCAGCTTAGAGGGGAGAGTTGGGAACACCATATATTTT

D: .
size: .
length: 14
J: TRBJ1-5
V: TRBV18
CDR3: CASSQSYSNQPQHF
DNA: TGTGCCAGCTCACAGAGTTATAGCAATCAGCCCCAGCATTTT

D: TRBD2
size: .
length: 16
J: TRBJ2-2
V: TRBV5-1
CDR3: CASSLARASGSGELFF
DNA: TGCGCCAGCAGCTTGGCTCGGGCTAGCGGGAGTGGGGAGCTGTTTTTT

D: .
size: few
length: 16
J: TRBJ1-1
V: TRBV5-8
CDR3: CASSEDLGETNTEAFF
DNA: TGTGCCAGCAGCGAAGATTTGGGAGAAACTAACACTGAAGCTTTCTTT

D: .
size: .
length: 13
J: TRBJ2-5
V: TRBV6-5
CDR3: CASRRGPKETQYF
DNA: TGTGCCAGCAGGCGGGGGCCTAAAGAGACCCAGTACTTC

D: .
size: few
length: 15
J: TRBJ1-4
V: TRBV30
CDR3: CAWSPRVGRDEKLFF
DNA: TGTGCCTGGAGTCCCCGGGTGGGGAGGGATGAAAAACTGTTTTTT

D: TRBD1
size: .
length: 15
J: TRBJ2-1
V: TRBV6-5
CDR3: CASRRQGSSYNEQFF
DNA: TGTGCCAGCAGGCGACAGGGAAGCTCCTACAATGAGCAGTTCTTC

D: .
size: .
length: 15
J: TRBJ1-1
V: TRBV5-1
CDR3: CASSLEALMNTEAFF
DNA: TGCGCCAGCAGCTTGGAGGCACTCATGAACACTGAAGCTTTCTTT

D: .
size: .
length: 15
J: TRBJ1-5
V: TRBV5-1
CDR3: CASSPTGRGNQPQHF
DNA: TGCGCCAGCAGCCCTACAGGCAGGGGTAATCAGCCCCAGCATTTT

D: .
size: .
length: 15
J: TRBJ1-2
V: TRBV6-5
CDR3: CASSPRDQAPAGYTF
DNA: TGTGCCAGCAGCCCCAGAGACCAGGCTCCAGCCGGCTACACCTTC

D: .
size: .
length: 16
J: TRBJ2-3
V: TRBV20-1
CDR3: CSASGGTKGHTDTQYF
DNA: TGCAGTGCTAGTGGGGGGACGAAAGGGCACACAGATACGCAGTATTTT

D: TRBD1
size: .
length: 17
J: TRBJ2-3
V: TRBV11-2
CDR3: CASSSQSTGGRTDTQYF
DNA: TGTGCCAGCAGCTCACAATCGACAGGGGGTAGAACAGATACGCAGTATTTT

D: .
size: .
length: 15
J: TRBJ1-1
V: TRBV18
CDR3: CASSLEAGERTEAFF
DNA: TGTGCCAGCTCCTTAGAGGCGGGCGAGCGTACTGAAGCTTTCTTT

D: .
size: .
length: 16
J: TRBJ2-7
V: TRBV5-1
CDR3: CASSLYLARTTYEQYF
DNA: TGCGCCAGCAGCTTGTATTTAGCGCGGACAACCTACGAGCAGTACTTC

D: .
size: few
length: 12
J: TRBJ1-1
V: TRBV2
CDR3: CASTRAVAEAFF
DNA: TGTGCCAGCACGAGAGCCGTCGCTGAAGCTTTCTTT

D: .
size: .
length: 13
J: TRBJ1-2
V: TRBV29-1
CDR3: CSVDPQASYGYTF
DNA: TGCAGCGTTGACCCTCAGGCGAGCTATGGCTACACCTTC

D: .
size: .
length: 14
J: TRBJ1-2
V: TRBV3-1/TRBV3-2
CDR3: CASSQDGGFYGYTF
DNA: TGTGCCAGCAGCCAAGATGGAGGATTCTATGGCTACACCTTC

D: .
size: .
length: 12
J: TRBJ1-5
V: TRBV24-1
CDR3: CATSDFGQPQHF
DNA: TGTGCCACCAGTGATTTCGGGCAGCCCCAGCATTTT

D: TRBD2
size: .
length: 15
J: TRBJ2-3
V: TRBV5-1
CDR3: CASSGLAGGTDTQYF
DNA: TGCGCCAGCAGCGGTCTAGCGGGGGGCACAGATACGCAGTATTTT

D: .
size: .
length: 13
J: TRBJ2-5
V: TRBV5-6
CDR3: CASSLGPQETQYF
DNA: TGTGCCAGCAGCTTGGGTCCTCAAGAGACCCAGTACTTC

D: TRBD2
size: once
length: 13
J: TRBJ2-1
V: TRBV6-5
CDR3: CASSGTGGNEQFF
DNA: TGTGCCAGCAGCGGGACGGGGGGAAATGAGCAGTTCTTC

D: .
size: .
length: 16
J: TRBJ2-7
V: TRBV27
CDR3: CASSLSMRRLSYEQYF
DNA: TGTGCCAGCAGTTTATCGATGCGGCGGCTCTCCTACGAGCAGTACTTC

D: TRBD2
size: .
length: 17
J: TRBJ2-7
V: TRBV13
CDR3: CASSFSPLTSGSYEQYF
DNA: TGTGCCAGCAGCTTTTCCCCACTGACTAGCGGGAGCTACGAGCAGTACTTC

D: TRBD2
size: once
length: 15
J: TRBJ2-1
V: TRBV20-1
CDR3: CSASIGGGNDNEQFF
DNA: TGCAGTGCTAGTATTGGGGGAGGGAACGACAATGAGCAGTTCTTC

D: .
size: .
length: 15
J: TRBJ2-1
V: TRBV5-6
CDR3: CASSLGQFSYNEQFF
DNA: TGTGCCAGCAGCTTGGGTCAGTTTTCGTACAATGAGCAGTTCTTC

D: .
size: .
length: 16
J: TRBJ1-2
V: TRBV6-5
CDR3: CASSYALRGSNYGYTF
DNA: TGTGCCAGCAGTTATGCTTTAAGGGGCAGTAACTATGGCTACACCTTC

D: .
size: .
length: 12
J: TRBJ1-5
V: TRBV30
CDR3: CAWKSGVQPQHF
DNA: TGTGCCTGGAAGTCGGGAGTTCAACCCCAGCATTTT

D: .
size: .
length: 15
J: TRBJ1-5
V: TRBV11-2
CDR3: CASSEGGYSNQPQHF
DNA: TGTGCCAGCAGCGAGGGAGGGTATAGCAATCAGCCCCAGCATTTT

D: TRBD1
size: .
length: 17
J: TRBJ1-2
V: TRBV5-4
CDR3: CASSPPPSTGRNYGYTF
DNA: TGTGCCAGCAGCCCACCGCCATCGACAGGGAGAAACTATGGCTACACCTTC

D: TRBD2
size: .
length: 13
J: TRBJ2-5
V: TRBV6-5
CDR3: CASQRGAGETQYF
DNA: TGTGCCAGCCAGCGGGGGGCGGGAGAGACCCAGTACTTC